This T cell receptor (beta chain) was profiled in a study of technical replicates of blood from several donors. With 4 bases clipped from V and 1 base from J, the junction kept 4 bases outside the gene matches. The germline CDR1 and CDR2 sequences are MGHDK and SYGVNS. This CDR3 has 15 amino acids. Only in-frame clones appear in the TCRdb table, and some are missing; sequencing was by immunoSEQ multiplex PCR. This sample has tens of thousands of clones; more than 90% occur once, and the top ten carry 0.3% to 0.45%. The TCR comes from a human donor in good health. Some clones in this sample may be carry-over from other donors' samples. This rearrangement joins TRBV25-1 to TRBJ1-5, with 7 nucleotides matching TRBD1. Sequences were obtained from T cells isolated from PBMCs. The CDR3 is CASSVRGSSNQPQHF. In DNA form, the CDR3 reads TGTGCCAGCAGTGTCAGGGGGAGCAGCAATCAGCCCCAGCATTTT. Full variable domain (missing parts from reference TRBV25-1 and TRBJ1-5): EADIYQTPRYLVIGTGKKITLECSQTMGHDKMYWYQQDPGMELHLIHYSYGVNSTEKGDLSSESTVSRIRTEHFPLTLESARPSHTSQYLCASSVRGSSNQPQHFGDGTRLSIL.